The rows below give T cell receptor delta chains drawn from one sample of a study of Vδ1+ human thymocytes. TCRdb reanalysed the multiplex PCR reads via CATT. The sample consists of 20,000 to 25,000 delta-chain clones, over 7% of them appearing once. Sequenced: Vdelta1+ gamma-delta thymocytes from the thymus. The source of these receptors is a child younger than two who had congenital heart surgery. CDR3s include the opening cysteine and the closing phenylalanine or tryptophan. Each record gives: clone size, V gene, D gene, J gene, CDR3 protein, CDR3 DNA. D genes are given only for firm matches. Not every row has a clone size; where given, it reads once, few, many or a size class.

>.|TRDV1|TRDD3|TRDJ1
CALGEFPSFLRTGGYYTDKLIF
TGTGCTCTTGGGGAATTCCCGTCCTTCCTACGTACTGGGGGATACTACACCGATAAACTCATCTTT
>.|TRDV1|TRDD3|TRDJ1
CALGEPIPNFLGDHKLIF
TGTGCTCTTGGGGAACCCATTCCCAACTTCTTGGGGGACCATAAACTCATCTTT
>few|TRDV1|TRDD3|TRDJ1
CALGELDPKSLPTMVLGDTDAVYSTDKLIF
TGTGCTCTTGGGGAACTAGACCCTAAGTCCCTTCCTACTATGGTACTGGGGGATACGGACGCGGTTTATTCCACCGATAAACTCATCTTT
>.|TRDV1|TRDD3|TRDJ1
CALFPYAGGRYTDKLIF
TGTGCTCTATTCCCTTACGCTGGGGGACGGTACACCGATAAACTCATCTTT
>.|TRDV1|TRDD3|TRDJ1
CALGEAYPTVLGIDKLIF
TGTGCTCTTGGGGAAGCCTACCCTACTGTACTGGGGATCGATAAACTCATCTTT
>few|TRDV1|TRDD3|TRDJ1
CALGQPAFLTLNVSLGDTGTDKLIF
TGTGCTCTTGGCCAACCCGCCTTCCTCACCCTAAATGTTTCTCTGGGGGATACGGGCACCGATAAACTCATCTTT
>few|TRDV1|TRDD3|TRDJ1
CALGEGLERRGGYPDKLIF
TGTGCTCTTGGGGAAGGTCTCGAACGCAGAGGGGGATACCCCGATAAACTCATCTTT
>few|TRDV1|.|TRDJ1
CALGATGWGSSDKLIF
TGTGCTCTTGGGGCCACCGGATGGGGGTCGTCCGATAAACTCATCTTT
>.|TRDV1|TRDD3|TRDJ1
CALGAKLRGINSYTDKLIF
TGTGCTCTTGGGGCCAAACTACGGGGGATTAACTCGTACACCGATAAACTCATCTTT
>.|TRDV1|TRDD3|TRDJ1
CALGEGRSGGFVTDKLIF
TGTGCTCTTGGGGAAGGTAGATCCGGGGGATTTGTCACCGATAAACTCATCTTT
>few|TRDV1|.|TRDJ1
CALGVTNSSYARLLGAQAPTDKLIF
TGTGCTCTTGGGGTCACTAATTCTTCCTACGCCCGCTTACTGGGGGCCCAGGCTCCCACCGATAAACTCATCTTT
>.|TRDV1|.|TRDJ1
CALGEMALGLLGFIPTDKLIF
TGTGCTCTTGGGGAAATGGCCCTCGGATTACTGGGTTTTATCCCCACCGATAAACTCATCTTT
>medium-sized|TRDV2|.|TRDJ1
CACDARGASKLIF
TGTGCCTGTGACGCCCGGGGGGCCTCAAAACTCATCTTT
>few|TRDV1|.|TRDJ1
CALGLPRGPRYTDKLIF
TGTGCTCTTGGGCTTCCCCGAGGGCCAAGGTACACCGATAAACTCATCTTT
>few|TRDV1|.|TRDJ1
CALGELRAGFEEVLIF
TGTGCTCTTGGGGAACTTCGGGCTGGGTTCGAGGAGGTACTCATCTTT
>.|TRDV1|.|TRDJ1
CALGVFRERAETYTDKLIF
TGTGCTCTTGGGGTCTTTAGGGAGCGAGCGGAGACGTACACCGATAAACTCATCTTT
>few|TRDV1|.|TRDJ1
CALGVTSCSGGPPNTDKLIF
TGTGCTCTTGGGGTTACCTCCTGCTCGGGGGGACCACCTAACACCGATAAACTCATCTTT
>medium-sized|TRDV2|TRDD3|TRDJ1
CACECTGGYTDKLIF
TGTGCCTGTGAATGTACTGGGGGATACACCGATAAACTCATCTTT
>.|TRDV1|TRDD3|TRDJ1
CALGEPRRGIQYTDKLIF
TGTGCTCTTGGGGAACCACGGAGGGGGATTCAGTACACCGATAAACTCATCTTT
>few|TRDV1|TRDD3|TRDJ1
CALGFDHVLGESWWYTDKLIF
TGTGCTCTTGGATTTGACCACGTCCTGGGGGAATCGTGGTGGTACACCGATAAACTCATCTTT
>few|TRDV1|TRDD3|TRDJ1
CALGELEFSQYWGYPHQLADKLIF
TGTGCTCTTGGGGAACTAGAGTTTTCGCAATACTGGGGATACCCACATCAATTGGCCGATAAACTCATCTTT
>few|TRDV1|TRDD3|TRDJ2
CALGERGLLGDTGPLTAQLFF
TGTGCTCTTGGGGAACGGGGGCTATTGGGGGATACGGGGCCTTTGACAGCACAACTCTTCTTT
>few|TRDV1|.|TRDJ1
CALGELILVLGGYVPYTDKLIF
TGTGCTCTTGGGGAACTCATCCTGGTCTTGGGAGGGTACGTCCCCTACACCGATAAACTCATCTTT
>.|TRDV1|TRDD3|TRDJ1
CALGELPSLYWGTHTDKLIF
TGTGCTCTTGGGGAACTCCCATCCCTGTACTGGGGGACCCACACCGATAAACTCATCTTT
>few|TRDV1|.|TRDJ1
CALGPPFSWGQRSGKLIF
TGTGCTCTTGGGCCACCCTTTTCTTGGGGGCAACGGAGCGGTAAACTCATCTTT
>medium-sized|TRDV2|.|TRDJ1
CACDNDWVYTDKLIF
TGTGCCTGTGACAACGACTGGGTGTACACCGATAAACTCATCTTT
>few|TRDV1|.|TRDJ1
CALGETSPVGDATDYTDKLIF
TGTGCTCTTGGGGAAACCTCCCCAGTTGGGGATGCGACGGATTACACCGATAAACTCATCTTT
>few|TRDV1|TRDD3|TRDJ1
CALGESPPYWGMTDKLIF
TGTGCTCTTGGGGAATCTCCCCCGTACTGGGGGATGACCGATAAACTCATCTTT
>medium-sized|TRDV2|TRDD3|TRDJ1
CACAWDLDWGIHFTDKLIF
TGTGCCTGTGCGTGGGACTTGGACTGGGGGATACACTTCACCGATAAACTCATCTTT
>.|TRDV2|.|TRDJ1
CACDTFSYWPIYTDKPIF
TGTGCCTGTGACACCTTTTCGTACTGGCCCATTTACACCGATAAACCCATCTTT
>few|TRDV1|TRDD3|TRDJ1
CALGVQGGDTEELIF
TGTGCTCTTGGGGTCCAGGGCGGGGATACGGAGGAACTCATCTTT
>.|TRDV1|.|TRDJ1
CALGESSYLGVGESHTTDKLIF
TGTGCTCTTGGGGAGAGCTCCTACCTAGGCGTGGGTGAGTCCCACACCACCGATAAACTCATCTTT
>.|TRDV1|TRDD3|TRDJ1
CALGPPTVLGDHPDKLIF
TGTGCTCTTGGGCCCCCTACTGTACTGGGGGATCACCCCGATAAACTCATCTTT
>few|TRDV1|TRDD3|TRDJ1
CALGVRAFQVDWGIPGTDKLIF
TGTGCTCTTGGGGTACGGGCCTTCCAAGTCGACTGGGGGATACCCGGGACCGATAAACTCATCTTT
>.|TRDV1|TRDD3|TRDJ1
CALRPPMGALGADKLIF
TGTGCTCTTAGGCCTCCGATGGGGGCCCTGGGGGCCGATAAACTCATCTTT
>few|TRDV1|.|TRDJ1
CALGEPHLLRRQYSRKLIF
TGTGCTCTTGGGGAACCGCATCTCCTGAGGAGGCAATACAGCCGGAAACTCATCTTT
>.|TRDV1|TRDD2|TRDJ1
CAFGEPIPTRREKGRHTDKLIF
TGTGCTTTTGGGGAACCGATTCCTACCAGGAGGGAAAAAGGAAGGCACACCGATAAACTCATCTTT